Ten or more counts support the clone carrying this T cell receptor (beta chain). This entry belongs to a study of T cells in Graves' hyperthyroidism and ophthalmopathy. After removal of 1 base from V and 7 bases from J, the junction contained 6 bases not matched to a gene. CDR1 and CDR2 from the germline V gene are SGHAT and FQNNGV. The CDR3 totals 15 residues. Researchers amplified the TCR beta CDR3 regions from RNA transcripts. TCR CDR3 regions were first amplified by RT-PCR with HTBI primers. One entry per CDR3 protein, called by TCRdb with MiXCR from the multiplex PCR reads. The repertoire consists of under 400,000 distinct CDR3 sequences, with about 13% occurring once and the leading ten covering over 8.5%.

Sequencing was carried out using blood. The chain carries TRBV11-2 and TRBJ1-5; 8 bases are shared with TRBD1. This TCR was recovered from a woman under 30 with Graves' hyperthyroidism. DNA for the CDR3: TGTGCCAGCAGCTTAGGGACAGGGCTATACCAGCCCCAGCATTTT. Protein sequence: CASSLGTGLYQPQHF.